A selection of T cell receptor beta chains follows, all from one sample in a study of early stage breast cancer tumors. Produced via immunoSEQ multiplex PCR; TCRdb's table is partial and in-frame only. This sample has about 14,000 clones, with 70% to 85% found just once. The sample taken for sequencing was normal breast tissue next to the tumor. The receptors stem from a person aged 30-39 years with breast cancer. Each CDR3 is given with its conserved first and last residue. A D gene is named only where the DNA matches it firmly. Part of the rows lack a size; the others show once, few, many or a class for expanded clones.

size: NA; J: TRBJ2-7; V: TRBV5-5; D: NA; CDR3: CASSKPGGGPEQYF; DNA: TGTGCCAGCAGCAAGCCAGGGGGAGGGCCCGAGCAGTACTTC
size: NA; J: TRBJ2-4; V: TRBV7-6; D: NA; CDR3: CASSSRGAKNIQYF; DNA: TGTGCCAGCAGCTCGCGGGGAGCCAAAAACATTCAGTACTTC
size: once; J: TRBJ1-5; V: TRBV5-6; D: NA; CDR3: CASSLGGVHSNQPQHF; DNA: TGTGCCAGCAGCTTGGGTGGGGTCCATAGCAATCAGCCCCAGCATTTT
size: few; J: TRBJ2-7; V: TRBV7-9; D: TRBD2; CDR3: CASSFLGGVGGYEQYF; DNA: TGTGCCAGCAGCTTCCTCGGGGGGGTGGGAGGCTACGAGCAGTACTTC
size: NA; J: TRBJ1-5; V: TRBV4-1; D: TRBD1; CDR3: CASSPPGGSNQPQHF; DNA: TGCGCCAGCAGCCCTCCAGGGGGGAGCAATCAGCCCCAGCATTTT
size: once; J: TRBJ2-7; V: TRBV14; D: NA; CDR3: CASSQEPGQVHEQYF; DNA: TGTGCCAGCAGCCAAGAACCCGGGCAGGTCCACGAGCAGTACTTC
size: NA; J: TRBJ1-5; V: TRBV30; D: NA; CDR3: CAWSKSASNQPQHF; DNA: TGTGCCTGGAGCAAGTCAGCTAGCAATCAGCCCCAGCATTTT
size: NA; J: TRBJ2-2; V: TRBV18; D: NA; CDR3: CASSPLQSSQTGELFF; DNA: TGTGCCAGCTCACCACTTCAGAGCAGCCAGACCGGGGAGCTGTTTTTT
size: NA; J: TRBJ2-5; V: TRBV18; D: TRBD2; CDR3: CASKTSGQETQYF; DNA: TGTGCCAGCAAGACTAGCGGCCAAGAGACCCAGTACTTC
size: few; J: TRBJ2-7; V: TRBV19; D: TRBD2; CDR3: CASSIDLASGVYEQYF; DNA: TGTGCCAGTAGTATAGATCTGGCTAGCGGGGTCTACGAGCAGTACTTC
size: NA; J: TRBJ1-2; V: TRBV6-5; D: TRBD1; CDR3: CASRGGQGYYGYTF; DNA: TGTGCCAGCAGGGGAGGACAGGGGTACTATGGCTACACCTTC
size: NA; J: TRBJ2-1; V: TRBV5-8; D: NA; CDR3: CASSRDSGYNEQFF; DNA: TGTGCCAGCAGCCGAGACTCGGGCTACAATGAGCAGTTCTTC
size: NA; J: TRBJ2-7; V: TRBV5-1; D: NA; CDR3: CASSSRTIGLSAEQYF; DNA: TGCGCCAGCAGCTCAAGGACTATAGGGTTATCGGCCGAGCAGTACTTC
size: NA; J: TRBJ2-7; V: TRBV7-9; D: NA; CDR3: CASSLAGGKTYEQYF; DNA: TGTGCCAGCAGCTTAGCGGGGGGTAAAACCTACGAGCAGTACTTC
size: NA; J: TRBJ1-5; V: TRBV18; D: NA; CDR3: CASSLATSNQPQHF; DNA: TGTGCCAGCTCTCTAGCTACCAGCAATCAGCCCCAGCATTTT
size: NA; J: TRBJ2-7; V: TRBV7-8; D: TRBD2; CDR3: CASSLRLAGDYEQYF; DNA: TGTGCCAGCAGCCTACGACTAGCGGGGGACTACGAGCAGTACTTC
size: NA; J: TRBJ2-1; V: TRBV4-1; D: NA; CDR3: CASSLSQGSPYNEQFF; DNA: TGCGCCAGCAGCCTCTCACAGGGAAGCCCCTACAATGAGCAGTTCTTC
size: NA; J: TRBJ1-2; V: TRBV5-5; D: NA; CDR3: CASSWPGTGYGYTF; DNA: TGTGCCAGCAGCTGGCCCGGGACCGGCTATGGCTACACCTTC
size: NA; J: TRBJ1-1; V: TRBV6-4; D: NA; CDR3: CASSDSGGDSATEAFF; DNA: TGTGCCAGCAGTGACTCAGGAGGTGACTCGGCCACTGAAGCTTTCTTT
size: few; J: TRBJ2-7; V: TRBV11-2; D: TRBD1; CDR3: CASSLVGGYYEQYF; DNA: TGTGCCAGCAGCTTAGTAGGGGGCTACTACGAGCAGTACTTC
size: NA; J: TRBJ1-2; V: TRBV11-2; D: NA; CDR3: CASSPSYGYTF; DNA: TGTGCCAGCTCGCCCTCCTATGGCTACACCTTC
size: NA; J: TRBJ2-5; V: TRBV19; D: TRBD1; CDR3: CASSGTGKETQYF; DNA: TGTGCCAGTAGTGGGACAGGCAAAGAGACCCAGTACTTC
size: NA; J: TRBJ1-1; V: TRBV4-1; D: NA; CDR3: CASSQLAAEAAEAFF; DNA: TGCGCCAGCAGCCAACTAGCAGCAGAGGCGGCTGAAGCTTTCTTT
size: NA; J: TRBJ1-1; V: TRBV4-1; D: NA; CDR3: CASSQVQGRAFF; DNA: TGCGCCAGCAGCCAAGTACAGGGTCGCGCTTTCTTT
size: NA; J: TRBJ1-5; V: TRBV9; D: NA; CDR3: CASSPSGGGNQPQHF; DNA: TGTGCCAGCAGCCCCTCGGGCGGCGGCAATCAGCCCCAGCATTTT
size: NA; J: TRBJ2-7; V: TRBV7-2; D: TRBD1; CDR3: CASSLSTGSNYEQYF; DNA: TGTGCCAGCAGCTTGTCGACAGGGTCGAACTACGAGCAGTACTTC
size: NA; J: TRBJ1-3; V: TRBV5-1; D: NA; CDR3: CASSLLGEPGNTIYF; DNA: TGCGCCAGCAGCTTGTTGGGAGAACCTGGAAACACCATATATTTT
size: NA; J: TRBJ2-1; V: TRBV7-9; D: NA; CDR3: CASSPRRTEHEQFF; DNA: TGTGCCAGCAGCCCAAGACGCACAGAACATGAGCAGTTCTTC
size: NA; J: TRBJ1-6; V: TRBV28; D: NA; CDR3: CASSLLGARNSPLHF; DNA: TGTGCCAGCAGTTTATTGGGGGCTAGAAATTCACCCCTCCACTTT
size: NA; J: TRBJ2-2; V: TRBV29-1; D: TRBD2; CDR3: CSAWGVAGENTGELFF; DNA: TGCAGCGCTTGGGGAGTAGCGGGAGAGAACACCGGGGAGCTGTTTTTT
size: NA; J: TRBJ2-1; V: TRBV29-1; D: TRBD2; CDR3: CSGTGLAGSYNEQFF; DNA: TGCAGCGGCACGGGGCTAGCGGGGTCCTACAATGAGCAGTTCTTC
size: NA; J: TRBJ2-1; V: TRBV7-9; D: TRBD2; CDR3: CASSPSGSPYNEQFF; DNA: TGTGCCAGCAGCCCTAGCGGGAGCCCCTACAATGAGCAGTTCTTC
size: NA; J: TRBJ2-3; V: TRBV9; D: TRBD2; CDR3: CASSVGASGPTDTQYF; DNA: TGTGCCAGCAGCGTAGGGGCTAGCGGCCCCACAGATACGCAGTATTTT
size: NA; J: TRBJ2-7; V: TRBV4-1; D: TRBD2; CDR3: CASSHSYLRLATYEQYF; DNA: TGCGCCAGCAGCCATTCCTACCTGAGACTAGCGACGTACGAGCAGTACTTC
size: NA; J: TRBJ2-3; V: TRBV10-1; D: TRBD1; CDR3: CASSESGTGGAGTDTQYF; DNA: TGCGCCAGCAGTGAGTCGGGGACAGGGGGCGCGGGCACAGATACGCAGTATTTT
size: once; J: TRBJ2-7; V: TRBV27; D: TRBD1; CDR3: CASTPRGQGGSYEQYF; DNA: TGTGCCAGCACCCCCCGGGGACAGGGAGGCTCCTACGAGCAGTACTTC
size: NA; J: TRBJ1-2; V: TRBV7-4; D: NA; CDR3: CASSLNLLGEGGDTRLVDYGYTF; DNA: TGTGCCAGCAGCTTAAACCTATTGGGGGAAGGGGGGGACACCCGGTTGGTTGACTATGGCTACACCTTC
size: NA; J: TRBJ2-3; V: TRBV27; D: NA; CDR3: CASSLRGRLTDTQYF; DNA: TGTGCCAGCAGTTTGCGGGGAAGACTCACAGATACGCAGTATTTT
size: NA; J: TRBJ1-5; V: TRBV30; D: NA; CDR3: CAWSVPRGLNQPQHF; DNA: TGTGCCTGGAGTGTACCGAGGGGACTCAATCAGCCCCAGCATTTT
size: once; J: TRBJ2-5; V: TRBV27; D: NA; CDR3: CATSGELQETQYF; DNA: TGTGCCACCTCTGGAGAGCTCCAAGAGACCCAGTACTTC
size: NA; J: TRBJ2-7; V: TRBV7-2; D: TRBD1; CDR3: CASSLDAGGSYEQYF; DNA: TGTGCCAGCAGCTTAGATGCAGGGGGCTCCTACGAGCAGTACTTC
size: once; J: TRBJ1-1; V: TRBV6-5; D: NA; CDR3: CASSYSSVSVEAFF; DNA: TGTGCCAGCAGTTACTCATCCGTGAGTGTAGAAGCTTTCTTT
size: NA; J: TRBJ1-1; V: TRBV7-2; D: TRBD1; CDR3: CASSSDRAEAFF; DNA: TGTGCCAGCAGCTCGGACAGGGCTGAAGCTTTCTTT
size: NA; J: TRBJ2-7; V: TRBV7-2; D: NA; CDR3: CASSLGSGSYEQYF; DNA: TGTGCCAGCAGTCTCGGGAGTGGGTCGTACGAGCAGTACTTC
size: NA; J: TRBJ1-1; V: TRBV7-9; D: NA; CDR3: CASSDLEAFF; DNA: TGTGCCAGCAGTGACCTTGAAGCTTTCTTT
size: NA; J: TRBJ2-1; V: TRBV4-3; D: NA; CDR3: CASSQGSLRERNNEQFF; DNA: TGCGCCAGCAGCCAAGGGTCTCTACGGGAGAGAAATAATGAGCAGTTCTTC
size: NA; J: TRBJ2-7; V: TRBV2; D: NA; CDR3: CASSEVPDEQYF; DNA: TGTGCCAGCAGTGAGGTGCCGGACGAGCAGTACTTC
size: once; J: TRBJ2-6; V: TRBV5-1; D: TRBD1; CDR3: CASSLEGQGYSGANVLTF; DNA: TGCGCCAGCAGCTTGGAGGGACAGGGTTACTCTGGGGCCAACGTCCTGACTTTC
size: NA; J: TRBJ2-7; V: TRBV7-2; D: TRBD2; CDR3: CASSQLAGGAYEQYF; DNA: TGTGCCAGCAGCCAGCTAGCGGGGGGGGCGTACGAGCAGTACTTC
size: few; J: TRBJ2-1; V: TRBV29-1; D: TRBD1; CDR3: CSETHGTGVGEQFF; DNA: TGCAGCGAGACACATGGGACAGGGGTAGGAGAGCAGTTCTTC
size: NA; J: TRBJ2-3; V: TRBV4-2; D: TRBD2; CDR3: CASSQALAGLTDTQYF; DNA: TGTGCCAGCAGCCAAGCTCTAGCGGGACTCACAGATACGCAGTATTTT
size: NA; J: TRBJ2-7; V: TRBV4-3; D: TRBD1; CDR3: CASSQGFRDRNLLRYEQYF; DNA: TGCGCCAGCAGCCAAGGTTTCCGGGACAGGAACCTCCTTAGGTACGAGCAGTACTTC
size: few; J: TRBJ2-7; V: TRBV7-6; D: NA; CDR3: CASSQGGWYEQYF; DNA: TGTGCCAGCAGCCAGGGGGGGTGGTACGAGCAGTACTTC
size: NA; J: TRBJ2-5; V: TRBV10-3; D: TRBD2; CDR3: CAISETGTSGGETQYF; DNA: TGTGCCATCAGTGAGACCGGGACTAGCGGGGGAGAGACCCAGTACTTC
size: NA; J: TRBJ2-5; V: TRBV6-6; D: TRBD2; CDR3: CASMLAGVETQYF; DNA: TGTGCCAGCATGCTAGCGGGAGTAGAGACCCAGTACTTC